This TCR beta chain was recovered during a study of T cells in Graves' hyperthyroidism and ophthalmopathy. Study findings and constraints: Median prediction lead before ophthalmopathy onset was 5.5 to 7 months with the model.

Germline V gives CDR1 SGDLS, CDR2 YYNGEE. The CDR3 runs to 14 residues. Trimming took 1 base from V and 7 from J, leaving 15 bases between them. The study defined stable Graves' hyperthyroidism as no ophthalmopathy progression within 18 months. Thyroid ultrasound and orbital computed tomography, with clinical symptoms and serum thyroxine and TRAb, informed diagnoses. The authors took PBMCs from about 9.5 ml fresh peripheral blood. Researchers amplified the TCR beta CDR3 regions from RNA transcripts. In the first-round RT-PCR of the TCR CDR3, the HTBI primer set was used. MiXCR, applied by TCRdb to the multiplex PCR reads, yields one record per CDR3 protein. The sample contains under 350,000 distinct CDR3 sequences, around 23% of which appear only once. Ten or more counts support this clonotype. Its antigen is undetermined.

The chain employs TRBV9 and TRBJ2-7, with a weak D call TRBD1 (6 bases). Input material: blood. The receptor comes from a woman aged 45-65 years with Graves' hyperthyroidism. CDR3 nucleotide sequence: TGTGCCAGCAGCGTAAGTCTATTAGGGGGAGAGCAGTACTTC. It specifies CASSVSLLGGEQYF. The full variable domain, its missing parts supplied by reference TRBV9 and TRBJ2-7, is DSGVTQTPKHLITATGQRVTLRCSPRSGDLSVYWYQQSLDQGLQFLIQYYNGEERAKGNILERFSAQQFPDLHSELNLSSLELGDSALYFCASSVSLLGGEQYFGPGTRLTVT.